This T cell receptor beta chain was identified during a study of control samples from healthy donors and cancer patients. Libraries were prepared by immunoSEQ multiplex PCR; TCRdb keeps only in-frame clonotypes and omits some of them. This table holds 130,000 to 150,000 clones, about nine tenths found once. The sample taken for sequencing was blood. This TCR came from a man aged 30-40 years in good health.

The CDR3 nucleotides read TGCGCCAGCAGCCAAGATTTGGGGGCGTACGAGCAGTACTTC. Its protein is CASSQDLGAYEQYF. The genes are TRBV4-3 and TRBJ2-7, with D tentatively TRBD1 (6 bases). V was pared by 0 bases and J by 4 bases, with 10 bases between. Germline V gene data show CDR1 as LGHNA and CDR2 as YSLEER. The CDR3 is made up of 14 amino acids.